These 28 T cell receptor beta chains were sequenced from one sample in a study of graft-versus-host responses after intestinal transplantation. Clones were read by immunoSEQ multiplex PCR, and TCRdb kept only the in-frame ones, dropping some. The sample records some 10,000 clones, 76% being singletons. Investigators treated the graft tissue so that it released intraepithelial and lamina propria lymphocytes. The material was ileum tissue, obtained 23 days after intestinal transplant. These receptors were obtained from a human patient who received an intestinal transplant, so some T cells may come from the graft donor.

The CDR3 protein is CASSPSRGRHNEQFF. The DNA for the CDR3 is TGTGCCAGCAGCCCAAGTCGGGGGAGACACAATGAGCAGTTCTTC. This chain joins TRBV7-2 and TRBJ2-1, with D perhaps matching TRBD2 (6 bases). V lost 5 bases, J lost 5 bases, and 16 bases lay in between. Germline V gene sequence: CDR1 SGHTA, CDR2 FQGNSA. The CDR3 contains 15 residues.

The CDR3 DNA reads TGTGCCAGCAATTTGTCGGGGGCCAACGTCCTGACTTTC. Translating gives CASNLSGANVLTF. V gene TRBV28 combines with J gene TRBJ2-6; D is undetermined. CDR1 is MDHEN and CDR2 is SYDVKM in the germline V gene. This CDR3 comprises 13 residues. Trimming shortened V by 7 bases and J by 4 bases, and 8 bases separated the two germline ends.

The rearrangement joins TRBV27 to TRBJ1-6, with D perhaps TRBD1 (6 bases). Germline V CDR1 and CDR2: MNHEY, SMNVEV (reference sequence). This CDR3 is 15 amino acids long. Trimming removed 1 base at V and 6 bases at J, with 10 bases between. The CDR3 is CASSLWGGLNSPLHF. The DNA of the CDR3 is TGTGCCAGCAGTTTATGGGGGGGCCTTAATTCACCCCTCCACTTT.

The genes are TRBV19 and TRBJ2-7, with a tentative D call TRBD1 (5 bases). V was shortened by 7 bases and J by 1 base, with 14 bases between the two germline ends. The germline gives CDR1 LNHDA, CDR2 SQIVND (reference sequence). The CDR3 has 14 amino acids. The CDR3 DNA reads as TGTGCCAGTAAGCCCCAGGGAAGGTCCTACGAGCAGTACTTC. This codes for CASKPQGRSYEQYF.

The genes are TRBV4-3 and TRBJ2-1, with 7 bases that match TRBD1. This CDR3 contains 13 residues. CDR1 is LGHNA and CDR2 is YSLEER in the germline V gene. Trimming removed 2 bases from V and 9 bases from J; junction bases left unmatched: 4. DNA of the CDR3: TGCGCCAGCAGCCAATTAGCAGGGGGTGAGCAGTTCTTC. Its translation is CASSQLAGGEQFF.

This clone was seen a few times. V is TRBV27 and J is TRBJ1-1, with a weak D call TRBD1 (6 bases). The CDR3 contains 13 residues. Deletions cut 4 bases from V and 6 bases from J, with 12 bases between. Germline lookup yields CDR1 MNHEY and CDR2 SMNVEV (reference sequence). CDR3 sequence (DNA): TGTGCCAGCAGTTATCCAGGGGTGGCTGAAGCTTTCTTT. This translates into CASSYPGVAEAFF.

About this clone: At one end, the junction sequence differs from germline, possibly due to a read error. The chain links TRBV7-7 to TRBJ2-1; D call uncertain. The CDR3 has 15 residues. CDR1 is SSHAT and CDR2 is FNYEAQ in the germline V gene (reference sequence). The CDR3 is CASSLDLSSYNEQFF. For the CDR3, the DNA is TGTGCTAGCAGCTTAGATTTGAGCTCCTACAATGAGCAGTTCTTC.

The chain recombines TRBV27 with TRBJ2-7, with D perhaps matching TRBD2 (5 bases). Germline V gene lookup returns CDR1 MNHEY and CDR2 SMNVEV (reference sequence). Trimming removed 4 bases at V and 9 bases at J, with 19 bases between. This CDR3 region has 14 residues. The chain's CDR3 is CASSSAGRPARQYF. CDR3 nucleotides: TGTGCCAGCAGTTCGGCGGGTAGGCCGGCACGGCAGTACTTC.

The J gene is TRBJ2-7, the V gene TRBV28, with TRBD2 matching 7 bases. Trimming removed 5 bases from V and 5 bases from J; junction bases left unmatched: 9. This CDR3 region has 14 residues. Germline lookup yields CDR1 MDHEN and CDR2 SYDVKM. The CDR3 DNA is TGTGCCAGCAGTACCGGCGGGAGTAAAGACGAGCAGTACTTC. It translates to CASSTGGSKDEQYF. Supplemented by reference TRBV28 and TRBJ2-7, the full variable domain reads DVKVTQSSRYLVKRTGEKVFLECVQDMDHENMFWYRQDPGLGLRLIYFSYDVKMKEKGDIPEGYSVSREKKERFSLILESASTNQTSMYLCASSTGGSKDEQYFGPGTRLTVT.

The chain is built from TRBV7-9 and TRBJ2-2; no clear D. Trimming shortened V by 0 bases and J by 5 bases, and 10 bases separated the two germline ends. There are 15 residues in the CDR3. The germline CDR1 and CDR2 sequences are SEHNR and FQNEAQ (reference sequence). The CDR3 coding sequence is TGTGCCAGCAGCTTAGCGGATATAGGGACCGGGGAGCTGTTTTTT. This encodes CASSLADIGTGELFF.

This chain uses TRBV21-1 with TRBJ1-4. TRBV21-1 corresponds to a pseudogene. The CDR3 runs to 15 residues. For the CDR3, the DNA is TGTGCCAGCAGCAAAGCGGGGGAGACGAATGAAAAACTGTTTTTT. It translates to CASSKAGETNEKLFF.

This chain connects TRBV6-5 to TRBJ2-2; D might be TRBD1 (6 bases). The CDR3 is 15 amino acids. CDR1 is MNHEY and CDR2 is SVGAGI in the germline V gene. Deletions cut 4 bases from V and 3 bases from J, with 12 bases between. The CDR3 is CASSFRGPHTGELFF. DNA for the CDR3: TGTGCCAGCAGTTTCAGGGGACCGCACACCGGGGAGCTGTTTTTT.

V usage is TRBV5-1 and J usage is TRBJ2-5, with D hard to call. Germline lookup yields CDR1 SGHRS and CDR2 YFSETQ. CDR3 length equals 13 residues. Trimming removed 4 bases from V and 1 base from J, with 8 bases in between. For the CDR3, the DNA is TGCGCCAGCAGCATGGCTAGCCAAGAGACCCAGTACTTC. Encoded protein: CASSMASQETQYF.

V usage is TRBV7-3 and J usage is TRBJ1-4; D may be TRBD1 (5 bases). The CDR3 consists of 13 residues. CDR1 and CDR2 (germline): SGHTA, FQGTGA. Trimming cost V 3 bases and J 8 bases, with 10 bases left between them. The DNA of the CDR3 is TGTGCCAGCAGCTTGGGGGTCGGGGAAAAACTGTTTTTT. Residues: CASSLGVGEKLFF.

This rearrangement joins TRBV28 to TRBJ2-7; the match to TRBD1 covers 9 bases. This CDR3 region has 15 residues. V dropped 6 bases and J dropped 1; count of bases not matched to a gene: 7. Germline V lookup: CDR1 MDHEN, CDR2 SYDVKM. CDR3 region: CASSRLQGASYEQYF. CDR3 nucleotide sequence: TGTGCCAGCAGCCGACTACAGGGGGCATCCTACGAGCAGTACTTC.

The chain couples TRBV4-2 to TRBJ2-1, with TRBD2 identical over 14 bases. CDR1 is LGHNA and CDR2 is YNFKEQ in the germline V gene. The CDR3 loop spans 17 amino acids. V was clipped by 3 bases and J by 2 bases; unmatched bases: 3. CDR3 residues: CASSHLTSGRAYNEQFF. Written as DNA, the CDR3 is TGTGCCAGCAGCCACTTGACTAGCGGGAGGGCCTACAATGAGCAGTTCTTC.

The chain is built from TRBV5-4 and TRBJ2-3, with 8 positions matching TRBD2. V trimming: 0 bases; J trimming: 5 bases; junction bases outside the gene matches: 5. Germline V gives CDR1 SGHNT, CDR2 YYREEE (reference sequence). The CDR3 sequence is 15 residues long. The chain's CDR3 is CASSLGTSKKDTQYF. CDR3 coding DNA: TGTGCCAGCAGCTTGGGGACTAGCAAGAAAGATACGCAGTATTTT.

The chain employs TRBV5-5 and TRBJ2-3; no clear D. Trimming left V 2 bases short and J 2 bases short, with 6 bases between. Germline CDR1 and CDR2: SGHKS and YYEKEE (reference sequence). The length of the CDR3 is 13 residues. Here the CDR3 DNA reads TGTGCCAGCAGCTTAGCGCCCACAGATACGCAGTATTTT. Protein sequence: CASSLAPTDTQYF.

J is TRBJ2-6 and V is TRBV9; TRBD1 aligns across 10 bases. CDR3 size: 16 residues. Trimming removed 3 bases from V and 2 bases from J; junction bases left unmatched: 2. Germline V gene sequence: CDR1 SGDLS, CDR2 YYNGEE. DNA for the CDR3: TGTGCCAGCAGCGAGACAGGGGGCGCTGGGGCCAACGTCCTGACTTTC. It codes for CASSETGGAGANVLTF.

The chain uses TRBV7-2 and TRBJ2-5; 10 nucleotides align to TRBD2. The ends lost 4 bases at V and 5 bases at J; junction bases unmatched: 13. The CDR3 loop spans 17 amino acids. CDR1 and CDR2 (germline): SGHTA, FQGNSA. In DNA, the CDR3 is TGTGCCAGCAGCTCTTTAGCGGGGGGAGGCGTTGGGGAGACCCAGTACTTC. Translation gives CASSSLAGGGVGETQYF.

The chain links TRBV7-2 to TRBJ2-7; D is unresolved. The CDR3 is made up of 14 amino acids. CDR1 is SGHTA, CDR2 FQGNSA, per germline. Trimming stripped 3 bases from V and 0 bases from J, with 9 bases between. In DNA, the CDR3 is TGTGCCAGCAGCTTTGTTAGTAACTCCTACGAGCAGTACTTC. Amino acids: CASSFVSNSYEQYF.

The CDR3 DNA is TGTGCCAGCAGCCCCCCCCTGGACAGGGGATATGGCTACACCTTC. Its protein product is CASSPPLDRGYGYTF. The chain links TRBV7-9 to TRBJ1-2; TRBD1 agrees at 9 bases. V shed 5 bases, J shed 5 bases, and the junction held 9 bases outside the gene matches. The CDR3 totals 15 residues. Looked up from germline, CDR1 is SEHNR and CDR2 is FQNEAQ (reference sequence).

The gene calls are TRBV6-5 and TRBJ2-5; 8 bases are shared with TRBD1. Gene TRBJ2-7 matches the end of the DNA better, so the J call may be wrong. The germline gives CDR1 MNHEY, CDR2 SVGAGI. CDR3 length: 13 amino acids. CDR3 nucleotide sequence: TGTGCCAGCAGCACAGGGGGTTTCTACGAGCAGTACTTC. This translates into CASSTGGFYEQYF.

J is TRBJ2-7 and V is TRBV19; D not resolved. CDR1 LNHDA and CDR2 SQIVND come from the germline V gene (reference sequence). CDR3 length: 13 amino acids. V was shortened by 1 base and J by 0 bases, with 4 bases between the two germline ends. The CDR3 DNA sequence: TGTGCCAGTAGTATAGGTAGCTCCTACGAGCAGTACTTC. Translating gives CASSIGSSYEQYF.

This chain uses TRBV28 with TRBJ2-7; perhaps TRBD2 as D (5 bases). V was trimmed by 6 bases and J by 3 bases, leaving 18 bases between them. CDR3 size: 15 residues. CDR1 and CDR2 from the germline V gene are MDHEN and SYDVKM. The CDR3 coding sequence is TGTGCCAGCAGCTCGAATGCCCTAGGGAGCTACGAGCAGTACTTC. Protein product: CASSSNALGSYEQYF.

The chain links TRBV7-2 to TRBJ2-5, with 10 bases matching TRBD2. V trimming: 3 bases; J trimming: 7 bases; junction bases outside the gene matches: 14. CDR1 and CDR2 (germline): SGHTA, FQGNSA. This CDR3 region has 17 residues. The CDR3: CASSFGLAGVKGGTQYF. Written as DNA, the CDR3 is TGTGCCAGCAGCTTTGGGCTAGCGGGAGTAAAGGGTGGGACCCAGTACTTC.

This CDR3 reads CATSRDSQVSSYNEQFF. The CDR3 DNA reads as TGTGCCACCAGCAGAGATAGTCAGGTTAGCTCCTACAATGAGCAGTTCTTC. This chain links TRBV15 with TRBJ2-1; D is unclear. V was cut by 0 bases and J by 0 bases, with 12 bases left in between. Germline values: CDR1 LNHNV, CDR2 YYDKDF (reference sequence). CDR3 length: 17 amino acids. Combining the CDR3 with reference TRBV15 and TRBJ2-1 gives the whole variable domain DAMVIQNPRYQVTQFGKPVTLSCSQTLNHNVMYWYQQKSSQAPKLLFHYYDKDFNNEADTPDNFQSRRPNTSFCFLDIRSPGLGDTAMYLCATSRDSQVSSYNEQFFGPGTRLTVL.

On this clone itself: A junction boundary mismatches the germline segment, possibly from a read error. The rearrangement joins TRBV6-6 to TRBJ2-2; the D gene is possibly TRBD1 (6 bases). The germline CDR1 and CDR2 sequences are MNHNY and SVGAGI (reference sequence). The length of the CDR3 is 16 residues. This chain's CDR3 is CASTYPTARGSGELFF. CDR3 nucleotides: TGTGCCAGCACTTACCCAACGGCAAGGGGGTCCGGGGAGCTGTTTTTT.